A selection of T cell receptor beta chains follows, all from one sample in a study of T cell responses to AZD1222 COVID-19 vaccine. The repertoire was sequenced with immunoSEQ multiplex PCR; TCRdb's copy has only in-frame clones and lacks some. The data show about 110,000 clones, with 80% to 90% seen just once and 4% to 5.5% held by the top ten. The sample here was peripheral blood, taken 28 days after the second AZD1222 dose. The receptors come from an adult who received the AZD1222 COVID-19 vaccine. CDR3s include the opening cysteine and the closing phenylalanine or tryptophan. D genes are given only for firm matches. Some rows have no size entry. The others give once, few or many, or a class for an expanded clone.

>NA|TRBD1|TRBJ1-5|TRBV18
TGTGCCAGCTCACCAGACAGGGGGCTCGGTCAGCCCCAGCATTTT
CASSPDRGLGQPQHF
>NA|TRBD1|TRBJ2-7|TRBV28
TGTGCCAGCAGGACCCGGACAGGGGGATCCTACGAGCAGTACTTC
CASRTRTGGSYEQYF
>few|NA|TRBJ2-7|TRBV30
TGTGCCTGGACTTACCGGACCGTCAAATACGAGCAGTACTTC
CAWTYRTVKYEQYF
>NA|TRBD1|TRBJ1-5|TRBV7-2
TGTGCCAGCAGCTATACCGGGACAGGGGCTAATCAGCCCCAGCATTTT
CASSYTGTGANQPQHF
>NA|NA|TRBJ2-2|TRBV7-2
TGTGCCAGCGGCGGTCGACAGTCCGGGGAGCTGTTTTTT
CASGGRQSGELFF
>NA|NA|TRBJ2-2|TRBV3-1/TRBV3-2
TGTGCCAGCAGCCAGATCGACACTAGACCCGGGGAGCTGTTTTTT
CASSQIDTRPGELFF
>NA|NA|TRBJ1-2|TRBV6-5
TGTGCCAGCCCGACTGGAGGCAGGGCGATTGGCTACACCTTC
CASPTGGRAIGYTF
>NA|TRBD1|TRBJ2-3|TRBV18
TGTGCCAGCTCGTGGACGGGACAGGGAGTTACAGATACGCAGTATTTT
CASSWTGQGVTDTQYF
>NA|NA|TRBJ1-1|TRBV13
TGTGCCAGCAGCTATCCTGGGACCGTTGAAGCTTTCTTT
CASSYPGTVEAFF
>NA|NA|TRBJ1-5|TRBV9
TGTGCCAGCAGCGCCCAGGGGAAGAGCAATCAGCCCCAGCATTTT
CASSAQGKSNQPQHF
>NA|TRBD2|TRBJ2-1|TRBV30
TGTGCCTGGAGTTCAATACCGGGACTAGCGGGGGGGCCCTACAATGAGCAGTTCTTC
CAWSSIPGLAGGPYNEQFF
>NA|NA|TRBJ2-7|TRBV7-2
TGTGCCAGCAGCTTCGCAGGGGCGTTTTACGAGCAGTACTTC
CASSFAGAFYEQYF
>NA|NA|TRBJ2-4|TRBV6-5
TGTGCCAGCAGTTACTCAGGTGCCAAAAACATTCAGTACTTC
CASSYSGAKNIQYF
>NA|NA|TRBJ1-6|TRBV3-1/TRBV3-2
TGTGCCAGCAGCCAAGTGGACTTCAATTCACCCCTCCACTTT
CASSQVDFNSPLHF
>NA|NA|TRBJ1-5|TRBV30
TGTGCCTGGAGTCTCAGGGGTCAGCCCCAGCATTTT
CAWSLRGQPQHF
>once|TRBD2|TRBJ2-7|TRBV15
TGTGCCACCAGCAGAGGAGCGGGAGACAGCTCCTACGAGCAGTACTTC
CATSRGAGDSSYEQYF
>NA|TRBD2|TRBJ2-5|TRBV13
TGTGCCACCAAGAAAGGACTAGCGGGAGAAGAGACCCAGTACTTC
CATKKGLAGEETQYF
>NA|TRBD2|TRBJ2-2|TRBV4-1
TGCGCCAGCAGCCAGCAACTAGCGGGAGGGCCCACCGGGGAGCTGTTTTTT
CASSQQLAGGPTGELFF